These T cell receptor beta chains were read from a single sample in a study of OX40 agonist ivuxolimab in advanced cancers. Assay: immunoSEQ multiplex PCR; the TCRdb copy retains only in-frame clones and omits some. The repertoire holds about 36,000 clones, with less than 80% as singletons. The source material was CD4+ or CD8+ T cells sorted from blood, sampled in a trial of the OX40 agonist ivuxolimab. Receptor source: an adult with an advanced solid tumor such as melanoma, head and neck, liver or kidney cancer. CDR3s include the opening cysteine and the closing phenylalanine or tryptophan. The order of the fields is clone size, J gene, D gene, V gene, CDR3 DNA, CDR3 protein. A D gene is named only where the DNA matches it firmly. The size of a clone is reported for some rows only, either as once, few or many, or as a class for expanded clones.

- TRBJ2-2 - TRBV7-3 TGTGCCAGCAGCTCAGGCGGGGAGCTGTTTTTT CASSSGGELFF
once TRBJ2-2 TRBD2 TRBV2 TGTGCCAGCAGTGAAGTTCCGGGGGGGACCGGGGAGCTGTTTTTT CASSEVPGGTGELFF
- TRBJ2-1 TRBD2 TRBV5-1 TGCGCCAGCAGCCAGCGACTAGCGGTTCTTTCCTACAATGAGCAGTTCTTC CASSQRLAVLSYNEQFF
- TRBJ2-7 TRBD2 TRBV15 TGTGCCACCAGCGGAGGACTAGCGGGAGCACACTCCTACGAGCAGTACTTC CATSGGLAGAHSYEQYF
- TRBJ2-1 - TRBV5-1 TGCGCCAGCAGCCCACGACAGTCCGATGAGCAGTTCTTC CASSPRQSDEQFF
few TRBJ2-7 TRBD2 TRBV19 TGTGCCAGTAGTATCAAGGGACTAGCGGGAGAAGAATTCTACGAGCAGTACTTC CASSIKGLAGEEFYEQYF
- TRBJ2-2 - TRBV7-3 TGTGCCAGCAGCCCCGGGGCGGCTAATCCCGGGGAGCTGTTTTTT CASSPGAANPGELFF
- TRBJ2-2 TRBD2 TRBV5-1 TGCGCCAGCAGCTTGATAAAGCGGGGCGCGACGGTCGGGGAGCTGTTTTTT CASSLIKRGATVGELFF
- TRBJ2-5 TRBD1 TRBV7-9 TGTGCCAGCAGCCCCTCGGGACAGAGCCTGGGGCAGTACTTC CASSPSGQSLGQYF
- TRBJ1-5 TRBD1 TRBV5-6 TGTGCCAGCAGCTATTCGGACAGGGGCCTGAGGCAGCCCCAGCATTTT CASSYSDRGLRQPQHF
- TRBJ1-2 - TRBV2 TGTGCCAGCACGTTAGGACAGTTCTATGGCTACACCTTC CASTLGQFYGYTF
few TRBJ2-7 TRBD1 TRBV28 TGTGCCAGCACGAAGGGACAGGGGGGCTACGAGCAGTACTTC CASTKGQGGYEQYF
- TRBJ1-5 - TRBV5-6 TGTGCCAGCAGCTTGCAACAGGGACAGCCCCAGCATTTT CASSLQQGQPQHF
- TRBJ2-6 - TRBV6-4 TGTGCCAGCAGGGACAGCTCTGGGGCCAACGTCCTGACTTTC CASRDSSGANVLTF
- TRBJ2-7 - TRBV6-5 TGTGCCAGCAGCCCCCGTAAGAGCGGACTCTACGAGCAGTACTTC CASSPRKSGLYEQYF
- TRBJ1-6 TRBD1 TRBV5-4 TGTGCCAGCAGCTTAGGGGACAGGGTAATCTCACCCCTCCACTTT CASSLGDRVISPLHF
- TRBJ1-5 TRBD1 TRBV7-2 TGTGCCAGCAGCTTAGCCCTCTCAGGGGGCAGGACACCTCAGCCCCAGCATTTT CASSLALSGGRTPQPQHF
- TRBJ2-1 - TRBV18 TGTGCCAGCTCGCGCAGTGAGGGATCTACCTACAATGAGCAGTTCTTC CASSRSEGSTYNEQFF
- TRBJ1-3 - TRBV6-1 TGTGCCAGCAGTGCCAATGCCCGCAGCTCTGGAAACACCATATATTTT CASSANARSSGNTIYF
- TRBJ2-5 TRBD2 TRBV7-2 TGTGCCAGCAGCTTTAGCGGGGGGGCGTTAGGGACCCAGTACTTC CASSFSGGALGTQYF
medium-sized TRBJ1-1 - TRBV9 TGTGCCAGCAGCGGTTCGAACACTGAAGCTTTCTTT CASSGSNTEAFF
- TRBJ2-6 - TRBV5-1 TGCGCCAGCAGCTTTGGATCCGGCCGCTCTGGGGCCAACGTCCTGACTTTC CASSFGSGRSGANVLTF
- TRBJ2-7 - TRBV5-6 TGTGCCAGCAGCTCAGACAGCCTAGCATACGAGCAGTACTTC CASSSDSLAYEQYF
- TRBJ2-7 - TRBV27 TGTGCCAGCAGTTTAGGGACTGCTGGCTCCTACGAGCAGTACTTC CASSLGTAGSYEQYF
- TRBJ1-5 TRBD1 TRBV6-1 TGTGCCAGCAGTGGGGGACAGGGGGGTCAGCCCCAGCATTTT CASSGGQGGQPQHF
- TRBJ1-5 TRBD1 TRBV2 TGTGCCAGCAGTGAAGCAGGGGGCCATAGCAATCAGCCCCAGCATTTT CASSEAGGHSNQPQHF
- TRBJ1-2 - TRBV7-2 TGTGCCAGCAGCTTAGCGGGGGTAGCCTATGGCTACACCTTC CASSLAGVAYGYTF
few TRBJ2-1 - TRBV7-6 TGTGCCAGCAGCTTTGGTGGAGGGTGGAATGAGCAGTTCTTC CASSFGGGWNEQFF
- TRBJ1-1 - TRBV7-9 TGTGCCAGCAGCTTAACCGGGGCGGCGAACACTGAAGCTTTCTTT CASSLTGAANTEAFF
- TRBJ1-1 - TRBV11-2 TGTGCCAGCAGCTTACTGGCGAACACTGAAGCTTTCTTT CASSLLANTEAFF
once TRBJ2-2 - TRBV4-1 TGCGCCAGCAGCTACATTCCGACGGCGAACACCGGGGAGCTGTTTTTT CASSYIPTANTGELFF
- TRBJ1-1 - TRBV7-8 TGTGCCAGCACTCAACAGGCGGGGAACACTGAAGCTTTCTTT CASTQQAGNTEAFF
- TRBJ2-7 - TRBV5-6 TGTGCCAGCAGCTCCTCCGTTGGTTCGCAAATACCCTACGAGCAGTACTTC CASSSSVGSQIPYEQYF
- TRBJ1-2 TRBD1 TRBV29-1 TGCAGCGTTGGACAGGGCCCGAACTATGGCTACACCTTC CSVGQGPNYGYTF
- TRBJ2-5 TRBD2 TRBV10-2 TGCGCCAGCACCGGGAGGGCCCAAGAGACCCAGTACTTC CASTGRAQETQYF
medium-sized TRBJ1-2 - TRBV19 TGTGCCAGTAGTATGAGGGAAGATGGCTACACCTTC CASSMREDGYTF
- TRBJ1-1 - TRBV4-2 TGTGCCAGCAGCCAAGACGGGGGAAGCACTGAAGCTTTCTTT CASSQDGGSTEAFF
- TRBJ2-7 TRBD2 TRBV5-6 TGTGCCAGCAGCTTGGGACTAGCGGGAGGGAACGAGCAGTACTTC CASSLGLAGGNEQYF
- TRBJ1-1 - TRBV5-1 TGCGCCAGCAGCTTTCAAGGGACAACGAACACTGAAGCTTTCTTT CASSFQGTTNTEAFF
once TRBJ2-3 - TRBV15 TGTGCCACCAGCAGAGTTAGTGGGGATACGCAGTATTTT CATSRVSGDTQYF
- TRBJ1-6 - TRBV27 TGTGCCAGCACTTCTGGGCGGAGCTCCTATAATTCACCCCTCCACTTT CASTSGRSSYNSPLHF
- TRBJ2-5 - TRBV5-6 TGTGCCAGCAGCTTGGAGGTCGGCACCCAAGAGACCCAGTACTTC CASSLEVGTQETQYF
once TRBJ2-1 - TRBV7-2 TGTGCCAGCAGCGGGGGAGGCAGCCACAATGAGCAGTTCTTC CASSGGGSHNEQFF
- TRBJ2-2 TRBD2 TRBV7-8 TGTGCCAGCAGCTTGAGCGGAGGAGCGGGAGGCACCGGGGAGCTGTTTTTT CASSLSGGAGGTGELFF
few TRBJ1-2 TRBD1 TRBV18 TGTGCCAGCTCAAAGACAGGGGACAGGAATGGCTACACCTTC CASSKTGDRNGYTF
- TRBJ1-2 - TRBV2 TGTGCCAGCAGCCAGGGCCTCTATGGCTACACCTTC CASSQGLYGYTF
- TRBJ1-2 - TRBV2 TGTGCCAGCAGTGAAAGGCAGGGCCTTGGCTACACCTTC CASSERQGLGYTF
- TRBJ1-1 TRBD1 TRBV2 TGTGCCAGCATTGGACAGGAGGGGAACAACACTGAAGCTTTCTTT CASIGQEGNNTEAFF